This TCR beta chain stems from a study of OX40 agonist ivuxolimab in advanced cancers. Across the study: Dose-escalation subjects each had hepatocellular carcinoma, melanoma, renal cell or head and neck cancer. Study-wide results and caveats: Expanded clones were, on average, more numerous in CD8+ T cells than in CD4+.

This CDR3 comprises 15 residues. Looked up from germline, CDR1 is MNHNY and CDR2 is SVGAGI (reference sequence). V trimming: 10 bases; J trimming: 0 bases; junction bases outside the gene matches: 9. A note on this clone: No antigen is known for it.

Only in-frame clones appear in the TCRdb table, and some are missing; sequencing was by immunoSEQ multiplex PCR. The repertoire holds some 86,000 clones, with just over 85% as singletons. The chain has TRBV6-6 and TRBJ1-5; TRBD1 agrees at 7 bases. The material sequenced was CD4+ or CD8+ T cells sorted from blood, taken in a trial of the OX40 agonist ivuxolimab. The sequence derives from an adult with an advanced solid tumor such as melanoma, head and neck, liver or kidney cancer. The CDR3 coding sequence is TGTGCCACCTTCTGGGGGACAGATAGCAATCAGCCCCAGCATTTT. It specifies CATFWGTDSNQPQHF.